These 17 T cell receptor beta chains were all obtained from the same sample, sequenced in a study of T cells in Graves' hyperthyroidism and ophthalmopathy (dated by TCRdb to the late 2010s). Receptor libraries were prepared by multiplex PCR. Reads for this sample came from an Illumina HiSeq 2000. The TCR beta CDR3 regions were amplified from RNA transcripts. For the first round of RT-PCR on the TCR CDR3, the HTBI primer set was used together with the Qiagen OneStep RT-PCR kit. TCRdb reran the public reads through fastp at Q25 and MiXCR, keeping productive beta chains. Each entry merges the rows of one CDR3 protein and shows their most common DNA and genes. For this sample there are under 400,000 distinct CDR3 sequences; about 15% appear just once. Around 35% of the sample rests with the top ten. Material for sequencing was blood. Receptors originate from a man aged 25 to 40 with Graves' hyperthyroidism.

This clonotype was observed a handful of times. The V call is TRBV6-1, the J call TRBJ1-2; tentative D call: TRBD1 (5 bases). The CDR3 is 13 amino acids. V gave up 1 base and J gave up 5 bases, with 8 bases separating them. The germline gives CDR1 MNHNS, CDR2 SASEGT. The CDR3 loop reads CASSEGQMYGYTF. As DNA, the CDR3 is TGTGCCAGCAGTGAAGGACAGATGTATGGCTACACCTTC.

The chain links TRBV30 to TRBJ2-1, with unresolved D. The CDR3 loop spans 15 amino acids. Trimming took 1 base from V and 3 from J, leaving 13 bases between them. Germline values: CDR1 GTSNPN, CDR2 SVGIG (reference sequence). In DNA form, the CDR3 reads TGTGCCTGGAGTGGTTACGACTTTAACTACAATGAGCAGTTCTTC. As protein: CAWSGYDFNYNEQFF. Based on the CDR3 plus reference TRBV30 and TRBJ2-1, the full variable domain is SQTIHQWPATLVQPVGSPLSLECTVEGTSNPNLYWYRQAAGRGLQLLFYSVGIGQISSEVPQNLSASRPQDRQFILSSKKLLLSDSGFYLCAWSGYDFNYNEQFFGPGTRLTVL.

This clonotype was detected many times. V is TRBV27 and J is TRBJ2-7, with 8 positions matching TRBD2. CDR3 length: 15 residues. CDR1 and CDR2 (germline): MNHEY, SMNVEV (reference sequence). The J segment lost 2 bases and the V segment lost 5 bases, leaving 8 bases of the junction unmatched. The CDR3 DNA follows: TGTGCCAGCAGTCCAACTAGCGGACCTACCTACGAGCAGTACTTC. As protein: CASSPTSGPTYEQYF.

This clonotype was counted ten times or more. The rearrangement joins TRBV11-1 to TRBJ2-5; TRBD1 or TRBD2 may be the D gene (5 bases each). Germline loops: CDR1 SGHAT, CDR2 FQDESV (reference sequence). V dropped 4 bases and J dropped 1 base, with 13 bases sitting between them. The CDR3 consists of 15 residues. CDR3 in amino acids: CASSWRWGFQETQYF. CDR3 in DNA: TGTGCCAGCAGCTGGCGATGGGGGTTCCAAGAGACCCAGTACTTC.

The CDR3 DNA reads TGTGCCAGCAGTTTAAACCAGGTGAACACTGAAGCTTTCTTT. This gives the protein CASSLNQVNTEAFF. The chain carries TRBV12-3 or TRBV12-4 and TRBJ1-1; no reliable D call. V was shortened by 2 bases and J by 0 bases, with 7 bases between the two germline ends. The CDR3 is made up of 14 amino acids.

The V gene is TRBV5-1, the J gene TRBJ2-5; TRBD1 is a possible D gene (7 bases). The germline gives CDR1 SGHRS, CDR2 YFSETQ. The CDR3 covers 15 residues. V lost 6 bases and J lost 4, with 19 bases in between. The CDR3 here is CASTEVAGGSETQYF. The DNA for the CDR3 is TGCGCCAGCACGGAAGTAGCAGGGGGGTCAGAGACCCAGTACTTC.

This clonotype came up many times. This rearrangement joins TRBV7-9 to TRBJ2-7; no clear D gene. CDR1 SEHNR and CDR2 FQNEAQ come from the germline V gene (reference sequence). V was shortened by 2 bases and J by 3 bases, with 17 bases between the two germline ends. The CDR3 spans 16 residues. The CDR3 sequence is CASSLWPVENFYEQYF. The CDR3 coding sequence is TGTGCCAGCAGCTTATGGCCAGTAGAAAATTTCTACGAGCAGTACTTC.

There are a few counts of this clonotype. The chain is built from TRBV6-1 and TRBJ2-2; 11 bases are a match to TRBD1. The CDR3 covers 15 residues. The trim removed 4 bases at V and 5 bases at J, leaving 3 bases unmatched. Looked up from germline, CDR1 is MNHNS and CDR2 is SASEGT. CDR3 amino acids: CASSGTGGQTGELFF. In DNA form, the CDR3 reads TGTGCCAGCAGTGGGACAGGGGGCCAGACCGGGGAGCTGTTTTTT.

The genes are TRBV11-1 and TRBJ2-7, with 7 bases fitting TRBD1. There are 15 residues in the CDR3. V was clipped by 3 bases and J by 2 bases; unmatched bases: 7. Germline V gene sequence: CDR1 SGHAT, CDR2 FQDESV (reference sequence). In nucleotides, the CDR3 is TGTGCCAGCAGCTTCTCCGGGACAGAACCCTACGAGCAGTACTTC. Residues: CASSFSGTEPYEQYF.

This clonotype has at least ten counts. V is TRBV30 and J is TRBJ2-1, with 7 bases aligning to TRBD2. V shed 2 bases, J shed 1 base, and the junction held 5 bases outside the gene matches. Germline CDR1 GTSNPN, CDR2 SVGIG (reference sequence). The CDR3 is 15 residues long. Written as DNA, the CDR3 is TGTGCCTGGAGTTCAGGACTAGGGTCCTACAATGAGCAGTTCTTC. It yields the protein CAWSSGLGSYNEQFF.

At least ten counts were recorded for this clonotype. The V and J genes are TRBV6-1 and TRBJ2-3; 7 bases align to TRBD2. Germline CDR1 reads MNHNS; CDR2 reads SASEGT. This CDR3 is built from 15 residues. V dropped 1 base and J dropped 10; count of bases not matched to a gene: 11. The CDR3: CASSEEDGGSMSQYF. In DNA, the CDR3 is TGTGCCAGCAGTGAAGAGGATGGCGGGAGTATGTCGCAGTATTTT.

The genes are TRBV6-1 and TRBJ1-1; TRBD1 matches at 9 bases. The V and J ends lost 8 bases and 3 bases, in that order; junction bases with no gene match: 10. Germline values: CDR1 MNHNS, CDR2 SASEGT. The CDR3 is 15 amino acids. The CDR3 loop is CASRTRGTGYTEAFF. CDR3 DNA sequence: TGTGCCAGCCGAACTCGGGGGACAGGGTACACTGAAGCTTTCTTT.

This clonotype was detected many times. V usage is TRBV3-1 and J usage is TRBJ1-2; D not resolved. Germline CDR1 is LGHDT and CDR2 is YNNKEL (reference sequence). The CDR3 is made up of 14 amino acids. With 4 bases removed from V and 4 bases from J, the gap between germline ends came to 13 bases. Here the CDR3 reads CASSPQAAPYGYTF. In nucleotides, the CDR3 is TGTGCCAGCAGCCCTCAGGCAGCTCCCTATGGCTACACCTTC.

This clonotype was detected a few times. The chain uses TRBV3-1 and TRBJ2-7, with D possibly matching TRBD1 (6 bases). The CDR3 runs to 15 residues. Trimming left V 1 base short and J 3 bases short, with 13 bases between. Germline V gene sequence: CDR1 LGHDT, CDR2 YNNKEL (reference sequence). The CDR3 loop is CASSQGSGAFYEQYF. The CDR3 DNA follows: TGTGCCAGCAGCCAAGGCTCAGGGGCCTTCTACGAGCAGTACTTC.

Only a few counts were recorded for this clonotype. CDR3 sequence (DNA): TGTGCCAGCAGCGGAGTCCCGGGACAGGGTCCGGCGGACACTGAAGCTTTCTTT. This codes for CASSGVPGQGPADTEAFF. The V and J genes are TRBV7-9 and TRBJ1-1; TRBD1 matches at 9 bases. Trimming cost V 5 bases and J 3 bases; bases outside gene matches: 16. The germline V gene has CDR1 SEHNR and CDR2 FQNEAQ (reference sequence). This CDR3 is 18 amino acids long.

This clonotype was seen ten or more times. V usage is TRBV3-1 and J usage is TRBJ1-5; D is undetermined. Looked up from germline, CDR1 is LGHDT and CDR2 is YNNKEL (reference sequence). The CDR3 contains 13 residues. The germline V and J ends were trimmed by 6 bases and 7 bases, with 13 bases remaining between them. The chain's CDR3 is CASSPSGGQPQHF. CDR3 DNA: TGTGCCAGCAGTCCTAGCGGAGGGCAGCCCCAGCATTTT.

The chain uses TRBV7-6 and TRBJ2-5; the D is unclear. Germline loops: CDR1 SGHVS, CDR2 FNYEAQ. This CDR3 is 11 amino acids long. Trimming removed 4 bases at V and 9 bases at J, with 9 bases between. CDR3 residues: CASSSLASQYF. The CDR3 DNA reads TGTGCCAGCAGCTCGTTGGCGTCCCAGTACTTC.